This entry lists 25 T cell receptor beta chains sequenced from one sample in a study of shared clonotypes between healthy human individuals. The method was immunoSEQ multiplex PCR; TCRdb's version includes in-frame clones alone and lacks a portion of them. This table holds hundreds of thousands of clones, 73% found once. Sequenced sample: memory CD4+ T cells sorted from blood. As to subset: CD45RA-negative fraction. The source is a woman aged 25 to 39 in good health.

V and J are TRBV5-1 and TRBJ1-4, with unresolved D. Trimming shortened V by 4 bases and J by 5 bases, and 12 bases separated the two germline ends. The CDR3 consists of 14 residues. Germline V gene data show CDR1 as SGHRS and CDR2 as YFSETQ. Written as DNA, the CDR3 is TGCGCCAGCAGCCCCGGCGTAGGAAATGAAAAACTGTTTTTT. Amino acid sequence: CASSPGVGNEKLFF. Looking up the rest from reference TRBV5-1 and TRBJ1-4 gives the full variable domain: KAGVTQTPRYLIKTRGQQVTLSCSPISGHRSVSWYQQTPGQGLQFLFEYFSETQRNKGNFPGRFSGRQFSNSRSEMNVSTLELGDSALYLCASSPGVGNEKLFFGSGTQLSVL.

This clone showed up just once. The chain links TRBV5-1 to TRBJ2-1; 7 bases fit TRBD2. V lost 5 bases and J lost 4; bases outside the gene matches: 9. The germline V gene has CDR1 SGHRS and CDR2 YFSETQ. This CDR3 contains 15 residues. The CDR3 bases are TGCGCCAGCAGGTTACTTCGGGAGGCGTACAATGAGCAGTTCTTC. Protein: CASRLLREAYNEQFF.

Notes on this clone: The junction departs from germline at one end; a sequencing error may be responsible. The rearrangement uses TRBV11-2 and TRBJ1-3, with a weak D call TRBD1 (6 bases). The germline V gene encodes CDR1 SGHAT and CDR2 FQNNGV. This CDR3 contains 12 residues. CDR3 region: CASSSEGGPSCF. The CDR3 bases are TGTGCCAGCAGCTCCGAGGGGGGGCCTTCTTGTTTT.

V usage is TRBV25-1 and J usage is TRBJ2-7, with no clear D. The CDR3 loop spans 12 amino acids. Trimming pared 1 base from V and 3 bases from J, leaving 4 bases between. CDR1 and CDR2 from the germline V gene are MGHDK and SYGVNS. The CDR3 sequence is CASSEFDYEQYF. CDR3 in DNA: TGTGCCAGCAGTGAATTTGACTACGAGCAGTACTTC.

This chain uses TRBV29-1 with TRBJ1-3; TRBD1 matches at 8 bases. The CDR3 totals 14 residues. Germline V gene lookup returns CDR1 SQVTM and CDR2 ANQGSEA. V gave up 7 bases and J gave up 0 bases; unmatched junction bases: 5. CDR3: CSAGQGDSGNTIYF. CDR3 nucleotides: TGCAGCGCTGGACAGGGCGACTCTGGAAACACCATATATTTT.

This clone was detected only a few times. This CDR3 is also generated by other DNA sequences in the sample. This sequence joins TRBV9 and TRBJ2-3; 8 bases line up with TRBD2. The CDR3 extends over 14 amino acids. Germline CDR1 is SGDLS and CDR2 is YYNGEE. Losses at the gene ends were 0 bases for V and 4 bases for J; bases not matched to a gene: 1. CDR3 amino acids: CASSVAGGSDTQYF. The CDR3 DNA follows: TGTGCCAGCAGCGTAGCGGGGGGGTCAGATACGCAGTATTTT.

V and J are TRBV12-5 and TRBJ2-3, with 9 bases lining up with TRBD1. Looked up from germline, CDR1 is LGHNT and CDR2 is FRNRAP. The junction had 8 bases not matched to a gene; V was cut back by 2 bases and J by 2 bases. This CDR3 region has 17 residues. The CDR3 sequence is CASGLILGQGITDTQYF. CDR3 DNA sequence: TGTGCTAGTGGTTTGATCCTTGGACAGGGGATCACAGATACGCAGTATTTT. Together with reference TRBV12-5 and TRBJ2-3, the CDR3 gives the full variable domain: DARVTQTPRHKVTEMGQEVTMRCQPILGHNTVFWYRQTMMQGLELLAYFRNRAPLDDSGMPKDRFSAEMPDATLATLKIQPSEPRDSAVYFCASGLILGQGITDTQYFGPGTRLTVL.

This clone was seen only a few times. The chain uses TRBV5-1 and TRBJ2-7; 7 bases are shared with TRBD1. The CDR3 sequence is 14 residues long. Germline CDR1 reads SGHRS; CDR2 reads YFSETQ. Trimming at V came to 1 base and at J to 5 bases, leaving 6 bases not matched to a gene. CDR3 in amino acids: CASSLNRGSDEQYF. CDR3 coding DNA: TGCGCCAGCAGCTTGAACAGGGGAAGCGACGAGCAGTACTTC.

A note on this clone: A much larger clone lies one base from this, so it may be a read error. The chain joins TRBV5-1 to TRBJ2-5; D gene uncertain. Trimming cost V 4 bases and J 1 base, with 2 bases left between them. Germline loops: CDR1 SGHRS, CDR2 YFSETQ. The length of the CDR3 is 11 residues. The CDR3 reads CASSAQETQYF. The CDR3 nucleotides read TGCGCCAGCAGCGCCCAAGAGACCCAGTACTTC. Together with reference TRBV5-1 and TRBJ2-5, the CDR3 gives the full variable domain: KAGVTQTPRYLIKTRGQQVTLSCSPISGHRSVSWYQQTPGQGLQFLFEYFSETQRNKGNFPGRFSGRQFSNSRSEMNVSTLELGDSALYLCASSAQETQYFGPGTRLLVL.

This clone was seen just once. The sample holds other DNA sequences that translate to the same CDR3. CDR3 region: CASRKRGDTEAFF. CDR3 bases: TGTGCCAGCAGGAAAAGGGGGGACACTGAAGCTTTCTTT. V gene TRBV2 combines with J gene TRBJ1-1, with D perhaps matching TRBD1 (6 bases). V was shortened by 6 bases and J by 3 bases, with 11 bases between the two germline ends. This CDR3 is 13 amino acids long. Germline V gene lookup returns CDR1 SNHLY and CDR2 FYNNEI.

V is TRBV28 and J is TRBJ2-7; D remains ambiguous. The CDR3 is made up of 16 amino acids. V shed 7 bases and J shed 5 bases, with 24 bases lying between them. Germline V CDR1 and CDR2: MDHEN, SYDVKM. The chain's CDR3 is CASTPRSWSEPNEQYF. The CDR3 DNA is TGTGCCAGCACCCCCCGTTCCTGGAGCGAACCGAACGAGCAGTACTTC.

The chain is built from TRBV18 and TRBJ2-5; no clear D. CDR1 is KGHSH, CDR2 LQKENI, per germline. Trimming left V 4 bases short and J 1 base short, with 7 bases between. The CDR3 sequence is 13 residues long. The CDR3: CASSRVSQETQYF. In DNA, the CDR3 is TGTGCCAGCTCACGGGTCAGCCAAGAGACCCAGTACTTC.

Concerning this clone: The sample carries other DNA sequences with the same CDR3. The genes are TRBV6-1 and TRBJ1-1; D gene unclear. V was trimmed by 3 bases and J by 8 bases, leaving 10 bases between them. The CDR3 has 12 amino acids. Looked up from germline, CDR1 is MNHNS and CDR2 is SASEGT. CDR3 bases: TGTGCCAGCAGTGAGATGGGGAGAGAAGCTTTCTTT. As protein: CASSEMGREAFF.

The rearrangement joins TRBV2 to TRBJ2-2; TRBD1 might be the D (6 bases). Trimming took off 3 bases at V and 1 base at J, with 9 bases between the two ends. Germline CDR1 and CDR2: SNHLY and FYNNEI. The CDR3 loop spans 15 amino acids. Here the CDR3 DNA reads TGTGCCAGCAGTGACAGGGGCCTGAACACCGGGGAGCTGTTTTTT. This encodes CASSDRGLNTGELFF.

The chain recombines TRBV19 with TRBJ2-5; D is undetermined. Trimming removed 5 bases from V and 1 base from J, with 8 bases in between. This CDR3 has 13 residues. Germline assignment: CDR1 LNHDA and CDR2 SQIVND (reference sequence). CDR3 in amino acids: CASSGYRQETQYF. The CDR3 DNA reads TGTGCCAGTAGTGGATACCGCCAAGAGACCCAGTACTTC.

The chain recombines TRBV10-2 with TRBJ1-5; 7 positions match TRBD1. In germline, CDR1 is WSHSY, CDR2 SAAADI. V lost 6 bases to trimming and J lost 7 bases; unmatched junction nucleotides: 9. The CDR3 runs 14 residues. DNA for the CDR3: TGCGCCAGCAGCCCGGGACAGATTGACCAGCCCCAGCATTTT. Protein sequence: CASSPGQIDQPQHF.

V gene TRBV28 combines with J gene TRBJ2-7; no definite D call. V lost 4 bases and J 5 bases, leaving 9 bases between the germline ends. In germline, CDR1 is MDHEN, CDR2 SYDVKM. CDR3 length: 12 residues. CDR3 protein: CASSSRSNEQYF. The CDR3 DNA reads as TGTGCCAGCAGTTCTCGGTCGAACGAGCAGTACTTC.

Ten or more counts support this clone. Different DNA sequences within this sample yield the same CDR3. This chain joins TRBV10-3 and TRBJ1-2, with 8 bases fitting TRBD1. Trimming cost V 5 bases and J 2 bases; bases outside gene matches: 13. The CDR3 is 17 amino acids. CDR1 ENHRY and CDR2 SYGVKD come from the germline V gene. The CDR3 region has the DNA TGTGCCATCAGTTACCAGGGGGCAACCAACCAAAACTATGGCTACACCTTC. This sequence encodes CAISYQGATNQNYGYTF.

The CDR3 nucleotides are TGTGCCGTTCAGGGGCGAGGGGGTGGAAACACCATATATTTT. Its translation: CAVQGRGGGNTIYF. The rearrangement uses TRBV7-8 and TRBJ1-3, with D possibly matching TRBD1 (6 bases). There are 14 residues in the CDR3. Germline V lookup: CDR1 SGHVS, CDR2 FQNEAQ. The V end lost 11 bases, the J end lost 3 bases, and 17 bases lay between the germline ends.

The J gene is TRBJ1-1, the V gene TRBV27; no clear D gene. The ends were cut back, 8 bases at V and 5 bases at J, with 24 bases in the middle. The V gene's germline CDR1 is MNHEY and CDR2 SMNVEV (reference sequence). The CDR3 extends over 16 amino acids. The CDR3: CASALRASWRGTEAFF. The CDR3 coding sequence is TGTGCCAGCGCCCTCCGGGCCAGTTGGCGAGGGACTGAAGCTTTCTTT.

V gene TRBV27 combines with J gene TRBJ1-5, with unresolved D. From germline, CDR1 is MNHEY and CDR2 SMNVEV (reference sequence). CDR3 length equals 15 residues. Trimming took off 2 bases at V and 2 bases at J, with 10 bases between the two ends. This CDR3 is CASSLLGSRNQPQHF. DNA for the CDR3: TGTGCCAGCAGTTTACTGGGGTCTCGCAATCAGCCCCAGCATTTT.

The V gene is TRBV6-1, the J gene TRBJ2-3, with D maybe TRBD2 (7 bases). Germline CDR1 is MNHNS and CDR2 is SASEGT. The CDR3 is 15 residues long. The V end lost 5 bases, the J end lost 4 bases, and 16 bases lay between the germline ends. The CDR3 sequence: CASSMGGAEADTQYF. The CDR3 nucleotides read TGTGCCAGCAGTATGGGGGGGGCAGAGGCAGATACGCAGTATTTT.

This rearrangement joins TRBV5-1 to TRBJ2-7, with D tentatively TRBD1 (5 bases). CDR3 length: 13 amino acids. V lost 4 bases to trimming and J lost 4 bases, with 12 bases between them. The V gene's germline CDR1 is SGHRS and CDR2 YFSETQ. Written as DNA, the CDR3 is TGCGCCAGCAGCGTGGACAACATGTACGAGCAGTACTTC. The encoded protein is CASSVDNMYEQYF.

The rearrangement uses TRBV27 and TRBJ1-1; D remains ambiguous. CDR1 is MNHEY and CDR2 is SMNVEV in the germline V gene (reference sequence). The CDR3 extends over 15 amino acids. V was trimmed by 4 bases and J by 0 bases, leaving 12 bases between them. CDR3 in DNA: TGTGCCAGCAGTTCTCGAAGGAGGATGAACACTGAAGCTTTCTTT. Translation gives CASSSRRRMNTEAFF.

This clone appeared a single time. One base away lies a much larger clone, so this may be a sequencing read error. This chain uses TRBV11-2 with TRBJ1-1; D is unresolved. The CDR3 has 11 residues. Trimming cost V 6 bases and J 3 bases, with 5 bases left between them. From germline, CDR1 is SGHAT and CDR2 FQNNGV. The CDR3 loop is CASRRDTEAFF. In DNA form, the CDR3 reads TGTGCCAGCAGAAGGGACACTGAAGCTTTCTTT.